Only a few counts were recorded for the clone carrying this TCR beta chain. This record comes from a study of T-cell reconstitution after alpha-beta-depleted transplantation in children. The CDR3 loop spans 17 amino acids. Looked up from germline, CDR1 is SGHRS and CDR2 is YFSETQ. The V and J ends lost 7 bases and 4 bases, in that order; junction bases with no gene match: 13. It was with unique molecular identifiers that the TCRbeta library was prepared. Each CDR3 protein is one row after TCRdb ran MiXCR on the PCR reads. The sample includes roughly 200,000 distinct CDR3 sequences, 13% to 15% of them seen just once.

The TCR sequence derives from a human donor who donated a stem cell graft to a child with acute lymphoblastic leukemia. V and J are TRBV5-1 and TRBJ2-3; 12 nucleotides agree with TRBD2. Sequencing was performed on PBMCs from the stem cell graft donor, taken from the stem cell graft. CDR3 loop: CASRSSPSGRGADTQYF. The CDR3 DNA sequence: TGCGCCAGCCGATCCTCTCCTAGCGGGAGGGGTGCAGATACGCAGTATTTT.